The 17 T cell receptor beta chains listed next were all sequenced from one sample in a study of Graves' ophthalmopathy and Graves' hyperthyroidism. RNA transcripts were the template, and TCR beta CDR3 regions were amplified from them. First-round RT-PCR relied on HTBI primers, and a second-round multiplex PCR came next. TCRdb processed the multiplex PCR reads anew with MiXCR; each CDR3 protein has one entry. The sample records under 250,000 distinct CDR3 sequences, 20% to 25% being singletons. Sequenced input: peripheral blood. The receptor set was obtained from a woman in her 50s with Graves' ophthalmopathy.

This clonotype was detected many times. This rearrangement joins TRBV7-2 to TRBJ1-3; D is unresolved. Deletions cut 4 bases from V and 0 bases from J, with 10 bases between. The CDR3 extends over 15 amino acids. From germline, CDR1 is SGHTA and CDR2 FQGNSA. This chain's CDR3 is CASSSPVDSGNTIYF. The CDR3 bases are TGTGCCAGCAGCTCTCCGGTAGACTCTGGAAACACCATATATTTT.

This clonotype has at least ten counts. The rearrangement links TRBV7-2 to TRBJ1-1; D perhaps matches TRBD1 (5 bases). Trimming left V 2 bases short and J 5 bases short, with 12 bases between. The length of the CDR3 is 14 residues. Looked up from germline, CDR1 is SGHTA and CDR2 is FQGNSA. CDR3 protein: CASSLSGGETEAFF. In DNA form, the CDR3 reads TGTGCCAGCAGCTTATCGGGAGGGGAGACTGAAGCTTTCTTT.

This clonotype was seen at least ten times. The chain employs TRBV6-5 and TRBJ1-3; D is unclear. There are 13 residues in the CDR3. Germline V gene data show CDR1 as MNHEY and CDR2 as SVGAGI. V was cut by 5 bases and J by 7 bases, with 12 bases left in between. CDR3 bases: TGTGCCAGCAGTACGGATCGAGGGAACACCATATATTTT. Translating it yields CASSTDRGNTIYF.

Ten or more counts support this clonotype. DNA for the CDR3: TGTGCCAGTAGTATGCGGGGTAGCACCGGGGAGCTGTTTTTT. It specifies CASSMRGSTGELFF. V and J are TRBV19 and TRBJ2-2, with D perhaps matching TRBD2 (6 bases). V lost 3 bases, J lost 4 bases, and 9 bases lay in between. The CDR3 covers 14 residues. Germline values: CDR1 LNHDA, CDR2 SQIVND (reference sequence).

The chain couples TRBV24-1 to TRBJ1-2; possibly TRBD1 for D (6 bases). The CDR3 has 14 residues. V gave up 1 base and J gave up 8 bases, with 13 bases separating them. Germline CDR1 KGHDR, CDR2 SFDVKD. The CDR3 nucleotides read TGTGCCACCAGTGATTTCGATCAGGGGCAAGGCTACACCTTC. This gives the protein CATSDFDQGQGYTF.

V and J are TRBV19 and TRBJ2-5, with a possible D match to TRBD2 (6 bases). Per germline, CDR1 LNHDA and CDR2 SQIVND (reference sequence). This CDR3 contains 13 residues. V was shortened by 8 bases and J by 7 bases, with 17 bases between the two germline ends. The CDR3 loop reads CASGELSRGTQYF. In DNA form, the CDR3 reads TGTGCCAGTGGAGAATTATCGCGGGGGACCCAGTACTTC.

The table lists this clonotype with many counts. The chain has TRBV6-1 and TRBJ1-5; D might be TRBD1 (6 bases). V shed 6 bases and J shed 0 bases, with 12 bases lying between them. This CDR3 region has 15 residues. CDR1 is MNHNS, CDR2 SASEGT, per germline. Here the CDR3 DNA reads TGTGCCAGCAGAGGGGGAATGGGTAGCAATCAGCCCCAGCATTTT. It specifies CASRGGMGSNQPQHF.

CDR3 protein: CASTRDNTEAFF. The CDR3 DNA follows: TGTGCCAGCACTCGAGACAATACTGAAGCTTTCTTT. The chain links TRBV12-3 or TRBV12-4 to TRBJ1-1; D gene ambiguous. The V and J ends lost 7 bases and 5 bases respectively, with 11 bases between them. The length of the CDR3 is 12 residues.

V and J are TRBV28 and TRBJ2-5; 9 bases map to TRBD2. The germline gives CDR1 MDHEN, CDR2 SYDVKM. Unmatched junction bases numbered 5, after V lost 4 bases and J lost 2 bases. This CDR3 region has 15 residues. CDR3: CASSSRLAVQETQYF. CDR3 bases: TGTGCCAGCAGTTCTCGACTAGCGGTTCAAGAGACCCAGTACTTC.

This clonotype was recorded many times. The chain is built from TRBV12-3 or TRBV12-4 and TRBJ1-2; D unresolved. CDR3 length equals 14 residues. Trimming removed 3 bases at V and 0 bases at J, with 8 bases between. In DNA form, the CDR3 reads TGTGCCAGCAGTTTCGGCAGAACTAACTATGGCTACACCTTC. It translates to CASSFGRTNYGYTF.

The genes are TRBV10-1 and TRBJ2-7; D unresolved. V shed 2 bases and J shed 4 bases, with 21 bases lying between them. CDR3 length: 17 amino acids. CDR1 WNHNN and CDR2 SYGVQD come from the germline V gene (reference sequence). In DNA, the CDR3 is TGCGCCAGCAGTGAGAGTAAGGCGTGGGGAAGTGAATACGAGCAGTACTTC. Translation gives CASSESKAWGSEYEQYF.

This clonotype showed up many times. The chain carries TRBV29-1 and TRBJ2-7, with TRBD2 matching over 13 bases. CDR1 and CDR2 (germline): SQVTM, ANQGSEA. The CDR3 covers 16 residues. Unmatched junction bases numbered 8, after V lost 1 base and J lost 5 bases. In nucleotides, the CDR3 is TGCAGCGTTGAAGGAACCCGGACTAGCGGGAGTGACGAGCAGTACTTC. This gives the protein CSVEGTRTSGSDEQYF.

This clonotype was detected many times. CDR3 coding DNA: TGTGCCTGGAGTGAGGGGACAGGGGTTCAGCCCCAGCATTTT. Its translation: CAWSEGTGVQPQHF. J is TRBJ1-5 and V is TRBV30; 10 bases are shared with TRBD1. The CDR3 has 14 amino acids. V lost 1 base and J lost 6; bases outside the gene matches: 3. CDR1 is GTSNPN and CDR2 is SVGIG in the germline V gene (reference sequence).

J is TRBJ2-4 and V is TRBV20-1; unclear D gene. Trimming took off 0 bases at V and 6 bases at J, with 12 bases between the two ends. Germline assignment: CDR1 DFQATT and CDR2 SNEGSKA (reference sequence). The length of the CDR3 is 14 residues. Here the CDR3 DNA reads TGCAGTGCTAGAGAGCAACTCAACACAAACATTCAGTACTTC. Translating gives CSAREQLNTNIQYF.

The V and J genes are TRBV2 and TRBJ2-2; D may be TRBD2 (7 bases). CDR3 length: 16 residues. In germline, CDR1 is SNHLY, CDR2 FYNNEI. V lost 7 bases to trimming and J lost 2 bases, with 17 bases between them. The CDR3 nucleotides read TGTGCCAGCAAAATGGGGGGGGGCCTCAACACCGGGGAGCTGTTTTTT. Its protein product is CASKMGGGLNTGELFF.

V is TRBV19 and J is TRBJ2-5, with no clear D. CDR3 length: 14 amino acids. Germline V gene sequence: CDR1 LNHDA, CDR2 SQIVND (reference sequence). Trimming took 6 bases from V and 4 from J, leaving 15 bases between them. The CDR3 coding sequence is TGTGCCAGTAGCCCTCGAAGGCTGGGAGAGACCCAGTACTTC. This sequence encodes CASSPRRLGETQYF. The full variable domain, rest sourced from reference TRBV19 and TRBJ2-5, is DGGITQSPKYLFRKEGQNVTLSCEQNLNHDAMYWYRQDPGQGLRLIYYSQIVNDFQKGDIAEGYSVSREKKESFPLTVTSAQKNPTAFYLCASSPRRLGETQYFGPGTRLLVL.

This clonotype was counted at least ten times. The chain links TRBV2 to TRBJ1-6; tentative D call: TRBD1 (6 bases). Germline V gene data show CDR1 as SNHLY and CDR2 as FYNNEI. CDR3 size: 13 residues. V dropped 11 bases and J dropped 8 bases, with 16 bases sitting between them. Written as DNA, the CDR3 is TGTGCCGTTCTCCGGGACACATATTCACCCCTCCACTTT. Its protein is CAVLRDTYSPLHF.